Listed below are T cell receptor beta chains from one sample, sequenced in a study of T cell repertoires in cytomegalovirus infection. TCRdb itself ran the reads through MiXCR, one entry per CDR3 protein. The data show about 98,000 distinct CDR3 sequences, approximately 17% seen once. The sequenced sample consisted of PBMCs. The receptor source for this set is a human donor in good health (CMV status not recorded). Some clones in this sample may be carry-over from other donors' samples. Each CDR3 is given with its conserved first and last residue. Fields, in order: D gene, J gene, V gene, clone size, CDR3 protein, CDR3 DNA. The D gene is left open where the match is weak. For some rows the clone size is stated as once, few or many, or as a class when expanded; others skip it.

>-|TRBJ1-1|TRBV7-2|many
CASSLGGASEAFF
TGTGCCAGCAGCTTAGGGGGGGCGTCTGAAGCTTTCTTT
>-|TRBJ2-5|TRBV4-2|many
CASSQHREYQETQYF
TGTGCCAGCAGCCAACACAGGGAGTACCAAGAGACCCAGTACTTC
>TRBD1|TRBJ2-1|TRBV7-3|-
CASSSTSTGNEQFF
TGTGCCAGCAGCTCAACCTCGACAGGGAATGAGCAGTTCTTC
>-|TRBJ2-7|TRBV28|-
CATATPYEQYF
TGTGCCACCGCGACCCCCTACGAGCAGTACTTC
>TRBD1|TRBJ1-2|TRBV20-1|many
CSARGQGLVHGYTF
TGCAGTGCTAGAGGACAGGGGCTGGTGCATGGCTACACCTTC
>TRBD1|TRBJ1-2|TRBV29-1|few
CSVPPQGYGYTF
TGCAGCGTTCCGCCACAGGGGTATGGCTACACCTTC
>TRBD2|TRBJ2-5|TRBV3-1|-
CASSQDWVSGGIQETQYF
TGTGCCAGCAGCCAAGATTGGGTTAGCGGGGGGATCCAAGAGACCCAGTACTTC
>-|TRBJ1-2|TRBV11-2|-
CASSPGPARETSYGYTF
TGTGCCAGCAGCCCCGGTCCGGCCAGGGAAACCTCCTATGGCTACACCTTC
>-|TRBJ1-5|TRBV6-2/TRBV6-3|-
CASSFDSSKQPQHF
TGTGCCAGCAGTTTTGACAGTAGCAAGCAGCCCCAGCATTTT
>-|TRBJ1-2|TRBV28|many
CASSFPGLGLYGYTF
TGTGCCAGCAGTTTCCCTGGCTTGGGGCTCTATGGCTACACCTTC
>-|TRBJ1-3|TRBV18|few
CASSRGYGENSGNTIYF
TGTGCCAGCTCACGGGGTTACGGAGAAAACTCTGGAAACACCATATATTTT
>TRBD1|TRBJ1-2|TRBV12-3/TRBV12-4|-
CASSHGDRGGGYTF
TGTGCCAGCAGTCACGGGGACAGGGGCGGTGGCTACACCTTC
>TRBD1|TRBJ1-2|TRBV5-4|many
CASRGQGGDLYGYTF
TGTGCCAGCAGAGGACAGGGTGGGGACCTCTATGGCTACACCTTC
>TRBD1|TRBJ2-7|TRBV20-1|few
CSALGQGRPWEQYF
TGCAGTGCCCTCGGACAGGGACGGCCCTGGGAGCAGTACTTC
>TRBD2|TRBJ2-3|TRBV20-1|-
CSARDPGLVALGASTDTQYF
TGCAGTGCTAGAGATCCGGGACTAGTTGCCTTAGGGGCTAGCACAGATACGCAGTATTTT
>-|TRBJ2-1|TRBV7-2|many
CASSLAGIVYNEQFF
TGTGCCAGCAGCTTAGCGGGAATTGTCTACAATGAGCAGTTCTTC
>-|TRBJ2-2|TRBV18|few
CASSPLQAGELFF
TGTGCCAGCTCACCTTTGCAGGCCGGGGAGCTGTTTTTT
>TRBD2|TRBJ2-3|TRBV7-2|-
CASSSATLAGF
TGTGCCAGCAGCTCCGCCACACTAGCGGGGTTT
>-|TRBJ1-1|TRBV3-1|-
CASSQGGVAEAFF
TGTGCCAGCAGCCAAGGAGGGGTGGCTGAAGCTTTCTTT
>-|TRBJ1-2|TRBV10-3|many
CAISESRDGGYTF
TGTGCCATCAGTGAGTCCCGGGACGGAGGCTACACCTTC
>-|TRBJ2-2|TRBV7-2|many
CASRKGRQDAGELFF
TGTGCCAGCAGAAAGGGGCGCCAAGACGCCGGGGAGCTGTTTTTT
>TRBD1|TRBJ1-2|TRBV20-1|few
CSARTQGAGSYGYTF
TGCAGTGCTCGAACTCAGGGGGCCGGTAGCTATGGCTACACCTTC
>TRBD1|TRBJ1-1|TRBV29-1|few
CSVGARQGSREAFF
TGCAGCGTTGGCGCGCGACAGGGCTCGCGTGAAGCTTTCTTT
>-|TRBJ2-2|TRBV7-9|many
CASSLIQRTNTGELFF
TGTGCCAGCAGCTTAATCCAGCGGACGAACACCGGGGAGCTGTTTTTT
>-|TRBJ1-2|TRBV3-1|-
CASSQDLGLGYTF
TGTGCCAGCAGCCAAGATCTAGGGCTTGGCTACACCTTC
>-|TRBJ1-3|TRBV20-1|few
CSARTSGNTIYF
TGCAGTGCTAGAACCTCTGGAAACACCATATATTTT
>-|TRBJ2-7|TRBV10-3|-
CAISGTGREQYF
TGTGCCATCAGTGGAACAGGGCGGGAGCAGTACTTC
>-|TRBJ2-5|TRBV7-7|few
CASSAGTARETQYF
TGTGCTAGCAGCGCTGGGACCGCCCGAGAGACCCAGTACTTC
>TRBD2|TRBJ2-3|TRBV11-1|many
CASRTLAGGQDTQYF
TGTGCCAGCAGAACACTAGCGGGGGGCCAGGATACGCAGTATTTT
>-|TRBJ2-3|TRBV7-8|many
CASSLATPGADTQYF
TGTGCCAGCAGCTTGGCGACACCGGGGGCAGATACGCAGTATTTT
>-|TRBJ2-1|TRBV6-2/TRBV6-3|-
CASSYSPGSSYNEQFF
TGTGCCAGCAGTTACTCCCCAGGGAGCTCCTACAATGAGCAGTTCTTC
>-|TRBJ1-5|TRBV2|-
CASSEKQGVYQPQHF
TGTGCCAGCAGTGAGAAACAGGGTGTCTACCAGCCCCAGCATTTT
>TRBD2|TRBJ2-1|TRBV7-2|many
CASSRGLAGDNEQFF
TGTGCCAGCAGCCGTGGACTAGCGGGGGACAATGAGCAGTTCTTC
>-|TRBJ2-2|TRBV4-1|-
CASSQQGNTGELFF
TGCGCCAGCAGCCAACAAGGGAACACCGGGGAGCTGTTTTTT
>-|TRBJ2-6|TRBV7-8|many
CASRHGRGAISGANVLTF
TGTGCCAGCAGGCATGGACGTGGGGCAATCTCTGGGGCCAACGTCCTGACTTTC
>-|TRBJ2-1|TRBV6-2/TRBV6-3|many
CASSYLRFANEQFF
TGTGCCAGCAGTTACCTCCGATTCGCCAATGAGCAGTTCTTC
>-|TRBJ2-3|TRBV5-6|-
CASSRGGGSPDTQYF
TGTGCCAGCAGCCGAGGAGGGGGGAGCCCAGATACGCAGTATTTT
>TRBD1|TRBJ2-5|TRBV4-2|many
CASSLDRGLGETQYF
TGTGCCAGCAGCCTTGACAGGGGGCTGGGGGAGACCCAGTACTTC
>TRBD1|TRBJ2-2|TRBV5-1|-
CASSHRTWDRGRGGELFF
TGCGCCAGCAGCCATCGGACCTGGGACAGGGGGCGAGGCGGGGAGCTGTTTTTT
>-|TRBJ2-5|TRBV7-2|many
CASSLAGPSGAQYF
TGTGCCAGCAGCTTAGCGGGGCCGTCAGGGGCCCAGTACTTC
>-|TRBJ2-1|TRBV10-3|-
CAISESQGSYNEQFF
TGTGCCATCAGTGAGTCCCAGGGCTCGTACAATGAGCAGTTCTTC
>-|TRBJ2-1|TRBV7-9|few
CASSRDGGHEQFF
TGTGCCAGCAGCCGGGACGGGGGCCATGAGCAGTTCTTC
>-|TRBJ2-5|TRBV28|many
CASSSPGSGGQTQYF
TGTGCCAGCAGTTCCCCGGGATCAGGTGGACAGACCCAGTACTTC
>-|TRBJ1-5|TRBV19|many
CASSISGQGNQPQHF
TGTGCCAGTAGTATATCGGGCCAAGGCAATCAGCCCCAGCATTTT
>-|TRBJ2-2|TRBV27|many
CASTSRLGDTGELFF
TGTGCCAGCACCTCCCGGCTGGGTGACACCGGGGAGCTGTTTTTT
>-|TRBJ1-2|TRBV5-1|-
CASSLASQGTYGYTF
TGCGCCAGCAGCTTGGCTAGTCAAGGGACCTATGGCTACACCTTC
>-|TRBJ2-3|TRBV6-1|few
CASSPGLTVADTQYF
TGTGCCAGCAGTCCCGGTCTGACAGTCGCAGATACGCAGTATTTT
>-|TRBJ2-1|TRBV28|-
CASSFPGASSDEQFF
TGTGCCAGCAGTTTCCCGGGGGCCAGTTCTGATGAGCAGTTCTTC
>-|TRBJ1-2|TRBV7-2|many
CASSLMGGEGYTF
TGTGCCAGCAGCCTGATGGGGGGAGAAGGCTACACCTTC
>-|TRBJ1-1|TRBV12-3/TRBV12-4|many
CASSFTYGGTEAFF
TGTGCCAGCAGTTTCACCTATGGTGGCACTGAAGCTTTCTTT
>-|TRBJ1-5|TRBV11-2|-
CASSSYKGVNQPQHF
TGTGCCAGCAGCTCCTATAAGGGGGTCAATCAGCCCCAGCATTTT